This is a list of T cell receptor beta chains from one sample in a study of tumor and adjacent non-tumor tissue in lung cancer. TCRdb redid the calling of the multiplex PCR reads with MiXCR, one entry per CDR3 protein. The sample comprises 60,000 or so distinct CDR3 sequences, roughly 57% of which are singletons, and under 35% rests with the top ten. The sequencing input was distant non-tumor lung tissue. The source of these receptors is a man in his 70s with non-small cell lung cancer. Both conserved end residues are part of each CDR3. The order of the fields is D gene, J gene, clone size, V gene, CDR3 DNA, CDR3 protein. The D gene is left open where the match is weak. Only part of the rows carry a size: once, few, many, or a class if the clone is expanded.

.	TRBJ1-1	.	TRBV7-9	TGTGCCAGCAGTACAAGGAACACTGGAGCTTTCTTT	CASSTRNTGAFF
.	TRBJ2-3	.	TRBV5-4	TGTGCCAGCAGCTTGTTGAACACAGATACGCAGTATTTT	CASSLLNTDTQYF
.	TRBJ2-5	.	TRBV6-5	TGTGCCGGCAGTTACTCCCCCCAAGGGGCCCAGTACTTC	CAGSYSPQGAQYF
.	TRBJ2-1	many	TRBV7-9	TGTGCCAGCCAGGCAGGGCAGTACAATGAGCAGTTCTTC	CASQAGQYNEQFF
.	TRBJ1-1	.	TRBV10-3	TGTGCCATCAAAGGTGAGGGCATGAACACTGAAGCTTTCTTT	CAIKGEGMNTEAFF
TRBD2	TRBJ2-1	.	TRBV24-1	TGTGCCACCAGTGAACGCGGGACTAGCGCTTATGAGCAGTTCTTC	CATSERGTSAYEQFF
.	TRBJ2-3	.	TRBV4-1	TGCGCCAGCAGCCAAGGGATCTTCTCCACAGATACGCAGTATTTT	CASSQGIFSTDTQYF
.	TRBJ1-5	.	TRBV19	TGTGCCAGTAGTATCCGACGGGATCAGCCCCAGCATTTT	CASSIRRDQPQHF
.	TRBJ2-3	.	TRBV28	TGTGTCTCGGGACACCTCAAAGATACGCAGTATTTT	CVSGHLKDTQYF
.	TRBJ1-2	medium-sized	TRBV6-5	TGTGCCAGCAGTTATCGTGTACAGGGTGATGGCTACACCTTC	CASSYRVQGDGYTF
TRBD2	TRBJ2-7	.	TRBV20-1	TGCAGTGCTAGGCGGCGGCGGGAGGTCTCCTACGAGCAGTACTTC	CSARRRREVSYEQYF